Below are 11 T cell receptor beta chains sequenced from a single sample in a study of control samples from healthy donors and cancer patients. Data came from immunoSEQ multiplex PCR; TCRdb stores just in-frame clones and leaves some out. Of about 86,000 clones in the sample, approximately 95% were seen once. The sample consisted of blood. The receptors derive from a woman in her twenties or thirties in good health.

The J gene is TRBJ2-5, the V gene TRBV28, with TRBD1 matching 12 bases. The CDR3 sequence is 16 residues long. With V trimmed by 3 bases and J by 5 bases, 7 bases remained unmatched. Germline CDR1 MDHEN, CDR2 SYDVKM. The CDR3 DNA is TGTGCCAGCAGTTTCAGTGGGACAGGGGGCTTGGAGACCCAGTACTTC. Amino acid sequence: CASSFSGTGGLETQYF.

This chain joins TRBV9 and TRBJ2-2, with 8 nucleotides matching TRBD1. V lost 0 bases to trimming and J lost 0 bases; unmatched junction nucleotides: 13. Per the germline V gene, CDR1 is SGDLS and CDR2 is YYNGEE. The CDR3 runs to 20 residues. The CDR3 reads CASSVGRLGDRITNTGELFF. The DNA of the CDR3 is TGTGCCAGCAGCGTAGGGCGACTAGGGGACAGGATAACGAACACCGGGGAGCTGTTTTTT.

This sequence joins TRBV13 and TRBJ2-6; possible D gene TRBD1, 5 bases. The CDR3 spans 16 residues. CDR1 PRHDT and CDR2 FYEKMQ come from the germline V gene (reference sequence). Trimming removed 4 bases from V and 0 bases from J, with 10 bases in between. DNA for the CDR3: TGTGCCAGCAGCTCCCCAGGGCACTCTGGGGCCAACGTCCTGACTTTC. Translation gives CASSSPGHSGANVLTF. The full variable domain, with the rest looked up from reference TRBV13 and TRBJ2-6, is AAGVIQSPRHLIKEKRETATLKCYPIPRHDTVYWYQQGPGQDPQFLISFYEKMQSDKGSIPDRFSAQQFSDYHSELNMSSLELGDSALYFCASSSPGHSGANVLTFGAGSRLTVL.

This chain connects TRBV2 to TRBJ2-5, with D maybe TRBD1 (6 bases). The CDR3 length is 12 residues. Germline V CDR1 and CDR2: SNHLY, FYNNEI. Trimming took 5 bases from V and 4 from J, leaving 8 bases between them. The chain's CDR3 is CASSLDRETQYF. For the CDR3, the DNA is TGTGCCAGCAGTCTGGACAGAGAGACCCAGTACTTC.

CDR3 bases: TGTGCCAGAAGCTCCTCCTCCCCAGGGACAGGGGGCCCTCTACTCTCTGGAAACACCATATATTTT. Its protein product is CARSSSSPGTGGPLLSGNTIYF. This chain uses TRBV5-3 with TRBJ1-3; 12 bases line up with TRBD1. TRBV5-3 is filed as an ORF, its function uncertain. V lost 3 bases to trimming and J lost 0 bases; unmatched junction nucleotides: 19. The length of the CDR3 is 22 residues.

The chain couples TRBV19 to TRBJ2-7; perhaps TRBD1 as D (6 bases). CDR3 size: 15 residues. The V gene lost 3 bases and the J gene lost 0 bases, with 12 bases spanning the gap. CDR1 and CDR2 (germline): LNHDA, SQIVND (reference sequence). The CDR3 DNA follows: TGTGCCAGTAGTATCGTGACAGGCCCCTCCTACGAGCAGTACTTC. It specifies CASSIVTGPSYEQYF.

A note on this clone: This sample includes further DNA sequences coding for the same CDR3. This rearrangement joins TRBV7-6 to TRBJ2-2; 7 positions agree with TRBD1. The germline gives CDR1 SGHVS, CDR2 FNYEAQ. The CDR3 spans 15 residues. J was trimmed by 0 bases and V by 5 bases; bases with no gene match: 3. For the CDR3, the DNA is TGTGCCAGCAGCCCGGGGACAGCGAACACCGGGGAGCTGTTTTTT. Translated, it gives CASSPGTANTGELFF.

The rearrangement joins TRBV19 to TRBJ1-4; 9 bases match TRBD1. V lost 10 bases and J lost 8; bases outside the gene matches: 11. CDR3 length: 14 residues. Germline V lookup: CDR1 LNHDA, CDR2 SQIVND (reference sequence). The CDR3 nucleotides read TGTGCCACCAGGCCGGGACAGGGTCCCGAAAAACTGTTTTTT. Translation gives CATRPGQGPEKLFF.

The CDR3 DNA sequence: TGTGCCAGAAGCTTGGGCCCTGGGGTGAAGACCCAGTACTTC. This gives the protein CARSLGPGVKTQYF. The gene calls are TRBV5-3 and TRBJ2-5; D remains ambiguous. TRBV5-3 is recorded as an ORF, its role being uncertain. V was pared by 0 bases and J by 6 bases, with 12 bases between. This CDR3 is 14 amino acids long.

The chain links TRBV19 to TRBJ1-1; tentatively, D is TRBD1 (5 bases). Trimming took off 4 bases at V and 10 bases at J, with 16 bases between the two ends. The CDR3 consists of 13 residues. In germline, CDR1 is LNHDA, CDR2 SQIVND (reference sequence). CDR3 protein: CASSTFGRVRAFF. CDR3 nucleotides: TGTGCCAGTAGTACTTTTGGCAGGGTTCGAGCTTTCTTT.

The chain carries TRBV14 and TRBJ2-7; D unclear. The length of the CDR3 is 13 residues. Trimming shortened V by 4 bases and J by 3 bases, and 10 bases separated the two germline ends. Per germline, CDR1 SGHDN and CDR2 FVKESK. CDR3 loop: CASSLTRGYEQYF. The CDR3 region has the DNA TGTGCCAGCAGCCTGACGAGAGGCTACGAGCAGTACTTC. The variable domain in full, completed from reference TRBV14 and TRBJ2-7, reads EAGVTQFPSHSVIEKGQTVTLRCDPISGHDNLYWYRRVMGKEIKFLLHFVKESKQDESGMPNNRFLAERTGGTYSTLKVQPAELEDSGVYFCASSLTRGYEQYFGPGTRLTVT.